The clone carrying this TCR beta chain was seen more than once but under ten times. Its specificity is unknown. These data belong to a study of blood T cells in healthy people across ages. General study findings and limits: TCR beta diversity was tightly associated with the proportion of naive T cells. No conclusive comparison of naive versus antigen-experienced cells was possible with unsorted PBMCs. More naive CD4+ cells and higher diversity marked long-lived donors relative to aged donors.

The CDR3 totals 16 residues. Germline assignment: CDR1 LGHDT and CDR2 YNNKEL (reference sequence). The junction had 7 bases not matched to a gene; V was cut back by 4 bases and J by 3 bases. Investigators took 8.5 to 10 milliliters of peripheral blood from every donor. With a J-beta primer mix and a sample-barcoded 5' primer, a second PCR ran 7 to 11 cycles. TCRdb used MiXCR to reprocess the 5' RACE reads, holding one entry per CDR3 protein. The table has about 1.6 million distinct CDR3 sequences, 34% seen once; the top ten hold around 10%. The specimen was blood. The TCR originated in a woman in her thirties in good health. V gene TRBV3-1 combines with J gene TRBJ2-3; TRBD2 aligns across 10 bases. The CDR3 DNA sequence: TGTGCCAGCAGCCGACTAACTAGCGGGGATACAGATACGCAGTATTTT. This codes for CASSRLTSGDTDTQYF.